The 15 T cell receptor beta chains below come from one sample, sequenced in a study of cytomegalovirus exposure and HLA in healthy donors. 13 Jbeta primers and 60 Vbeta primers were used for the PCR. Data came from immunoSEQ multiplex PCR; TCRdb stores just in-frame clones and leaves some out. The sample has 100,000 to 150,000 clones; roughly 80% are singletons. The specimen was PBMCs. The receptors shown here come from a man aged 40-55 years in good health and CMV-seronegative.

This rearrangement joins TRBV2 to TRBJ2-7; perhaps TRBD1 as D (6 bases). The CDR3 spans 12 residues. V was cut by 11 bases and J by 6 bases, with 17 bases left in between. Germline values: CDR1 SNHLY, CDR2 FYNNEI. As DNA, the CDR3 is TGTGCCGGTGGACAGCAGTACAGCGAGCAGTACTTC. Its translation is CAGGQQYSEQYF.

This clone occurred a few times. The gene calls are TRBV5-6 and TRBJ2-2; D not certain. CDR3 size: 16 residues. CDR1 is SGHDT and CDR2 is YYEEEE in the germline V gene. The V end was cut by 4 bases, the J end by 6 bases, with 19 bases between. DNA for the CDR3: TGTGCCAGCAGCCATGGAGTCCCGCACCTCGCCGGGGAGCTGTTTTTT. It codes for CASSHGVPHLAGELFF.

J is TRBJ2-3 and V is TRBV6-1; D possibly corresponds to TRBD1 (6 bases). With 6 bases removed from V and 1 base from J, the gap between germline ends came to 14 bases. The CDR3 covers 15 residues. Germline CDR1 reads MNHNS; CDR2 reads SASEGT. The CDR3 nucleotides read TGTGCCAGCAGAAAAGCCGGGACACGCACAGATACGCAGTATTTT. Its translation is CASRKAGTRTDTQYF.

This chain joins TRBV5-1 and TRBJ1-1; D is undetermined. Deletions cut 4 bases from V and 1 base from J, with 14 bases between. Germline loops: CDR1 SGHRS, CDR2 YFSETQ. There are 15 residues in the CDR3. In DNA form, the CDR3 reads TGCGCCAGCAGCCCAAACACAGCTCCGAACACTGAAGCTTTCTTT. Translation: CASSPNTAPNTEAFF.

The rearrangement links TRBV29-1 to TRBJ2-3; possible D gene TRBD1, 5 bases. Per the germline V gene, CDR1 is SQVTM and CDR2 is ANQGSEA. With 1 base removed from V and 4 bases from J, the gap between germline ends came to 9 bases. This CDR3 contains 13 residues. CDR3 in DNA: TGCAGCGTTGAAGCCCAGGGCTCAGATACGCAGTATTTT. It translates to CSVEAQGSDTQYF.

The chain carries TRBV7-8 and TRBJ1-2; D not resolved. V lost 6 bases and J lost 6, with 11 bases in between. This CDR3 contains 12 residues. CDR1 is SGHVS, CDR2 FQNEAQ, per germline. The CDR3 sequence is CASSPKPNGYTF. In DNA, the CDR3 is TGTGCCAGCAGTCCTAAACCCAATGGCTACACCTTC.

The chain has TRBV2 and TRBJ2-7; 10 positions match TRBD1. From germline, CDR1 is SNHLY and CDR2 FYNNEI. Losses at the gene ends were 5 bases for V and 11 bases for J; bases not matched to a gene: 3. The CDR3 loop spans 11 amino acids. CDR3 DNA sequence: TGTGCCAGCAGTTATGGACAGGGGGAGTACTTC. Protein: CASSYGQGEYF.

The V and J genes are TRBV5-6 and TRBJ1-5; D is unresolved. V was pared by 3 bases and J by 6 bases, with 19 bases between. The CDR3 sequence is 16 residues long. Germline lookup yields CDR1 SGHDT and CDR2 YYEEEE. Here the CDR3 DNA reads TGTGCCAGCAGCTCCCTCGGCAGTGCGGGAGGTCAGCCCCAGCATTTT. It is translated as CASSSLGSAGGQPQHF.

This rearrangement joins TRBV6-5 to TRBJ1-1; D is undetermined. Deletions cut 6 bases from V and 10 bases from J, with 12 bases between. This CDR3 has 11 amino acids. Germline V gene lookup returns CDR1 MNHEY and CDR2 SVGAGI. The CDR3 protein is CASRRDNAAFF. For the CDR3, the DNA is TGTGCCAGCAGGCGCGACAACGCAGCTTTCTTT.

The rearrangement uses TRBV28 and TRBJ1-5; 12 nucleotides match TRBD1. The V gene's germline CDR1 is MDHEN and CDR2 SYDVKM. This CDR3 is 18 amino acids long. The V segment lost 3 bases and the J segment 2 bases; nucleotides outside the gene matches: 8. CDR3 coding DNA: TGTGCCAGCAGTTTTGGGGGGACAGGGGGCTTGGGCAATCAGCCCCAGCATTTT. This sequence encodes CASSFGGTGGLGNQPQHF.

The chain has TRBV10-2 and TRBJ2-4; TRBD2 matches 8 bases. Trimming cost V 6 bases and J 6 bases; bases outside gene matches: 10. From germline, CDR1 is WSHSY and CDR2 SAAADI. This CDR3 is 15 amino acids long. CDR3 loop: CASRETSDYVNIQYF. CDR3 in DNA: TGCGCCAGCAGGGAGACTAGCGACTACGTAAACATTCAGTACTTC.

The chain is built from TRBV30 and TRBJ2-3; D not certain. Germline CDR1 reads GTSNPN; CDR2 reads SVGIG (reference sequence). The CDR3 consists of 15 residues. Trimming stripped 2 bases from V and 4 bases from J, with 16 bases between. Here the CDR3 reads CAWSPAQGRSDTQYF. CDR3 DNA sequence: TGTGCCTGGAGTCCAGCGCAAGGTAGATCAGATACGCAGTATTTT.

The chain is built from TRBV29-1 and TRBJ2-1; TRBD1 agrees at 8 bases. The CDR3 consists of 14 residues. The V gene end was trimmed by 5 bases and the J gene end by 4 bases; junction bases not matched to a gene: 7. CDR1 is SQVTM and CDR2 is ANQGSEA in the germline V gene. The CDR3 reads CSVPGTGNYNEQFF. The CDR3 DNA follows: TGCAGCGTTCCTGGGACAGGTAATTACAATGAGCAGTTCTTC.

The chain couples TRBV7-9 to TRBJ2-7; 7 nucleotides align to TRBD1. With 5 bases clipped from V and 4 bases from J, the junction kept 11 bases outside the gene matches. The CDR3 contains 15 residues. The germline gives CDR1 SEHNR, CDR2 FQNEAQ (reference sequence). The CDR3 DNA sequence: TGTGCCAGCAGCACTCCGATGGCAGGGGGATACGAGCAGTACTTC. Protein sequence: CASSTPMAGGYEQYF.

The chain combines TRBV5-1 with TRBJ2-3; D is possibly TRBD2 (6 bases). Trimming removed 4 bases at V and 2 bases at J, with 14 bases between. CDR1 SGHRS and CDR2 YFSETQ come from the germline V gene. The CDR3 is 15 residues long. The chain's CDR3 is CASSPTGTVTDTQYF. DNA of the CDR3: TGCGCCAGCAGCCCAACCGGGACTGTCACAGATACGCAGTATTTT.